The sample holds many counts of the clone carrying this TCR beta chain. The target antigen is unknown. These data are taken from a study of T-cell reconstitution after alpha-beta-depleted transplantation in children. Overall study results and limits: Newly produced T cells mostly provided counts and TCRbeta diversity after one year, as hyperexpanded clones declined. Expanded clones from the graft, numbering several hundred, reportedly supplied alpha-beta T cells about two months after transplant.

The library targeted TCRbeta and was prepared with unique molecular identifiers. TCRdb re-called the PCR reads with MiXCR, one entry per CDR3 protein. The table includes around 6,500 distinct CDR3 sequences, around a tenth detected once. The V end was cut by 9 bases, the J end by 0 bases, with 8 bases between. Germline CDR1 and CDR2: MDHEN and SYDVKM. CDR3 length equals 13 residues. The sequenced sample was PBMCs, mostly from graft donor cells, obtained 180 days after TCRalphabeta/CD19-depleted stem cell transplant. The origin of this receptor is a child under two years old who had a stem cell transplant for acute myeloid leukemia, so the T cells may come from the graft donor. This sequence joins TRBV28 and TRBJ2-2; D uncertain. The DNA for the CDR3 is TGTGCCAGTACAGAGTCGAACACCGGGGAGCTGTTTTTT. It is translated as CASTESNTGELFF.